This T cell receptor (beta chain) was recovered during a study of T cells expressing NK-cell markers. Turning to the study itself: One of the eight sequenced donors was seronegative, whereas the other seven were HCMV-seropositive. Study conclusions and caveats: Expanded clones of NKG2C+ T cells had an unclear HCMV specificity.

In the case of this clonotype: Antigen specificity is unknown.

Germline assignment: CDR1 SGHRS and CDR2 YFSETQ. The CDR3 is 15 amino acids. TCRdb re-analyzed the 5' RACE reads; it lists each CDR3 protein once, without DNA. This sample contains 200,000 to 300,000 distinct CDR3 sequences. Sequenced sample: blood T cells: a sorted CD56 or NKG2C T cell subset, CD4+ or CD8+ T cells, or bulk PBMC T cells (not recorded which). This rearrangement joins TRBV5-1 to TRBJ1-1. The TCR was taken from a woman between 18 and 75 years old in good health. CDR3 protein: CASRGGGQVNTEAFF.